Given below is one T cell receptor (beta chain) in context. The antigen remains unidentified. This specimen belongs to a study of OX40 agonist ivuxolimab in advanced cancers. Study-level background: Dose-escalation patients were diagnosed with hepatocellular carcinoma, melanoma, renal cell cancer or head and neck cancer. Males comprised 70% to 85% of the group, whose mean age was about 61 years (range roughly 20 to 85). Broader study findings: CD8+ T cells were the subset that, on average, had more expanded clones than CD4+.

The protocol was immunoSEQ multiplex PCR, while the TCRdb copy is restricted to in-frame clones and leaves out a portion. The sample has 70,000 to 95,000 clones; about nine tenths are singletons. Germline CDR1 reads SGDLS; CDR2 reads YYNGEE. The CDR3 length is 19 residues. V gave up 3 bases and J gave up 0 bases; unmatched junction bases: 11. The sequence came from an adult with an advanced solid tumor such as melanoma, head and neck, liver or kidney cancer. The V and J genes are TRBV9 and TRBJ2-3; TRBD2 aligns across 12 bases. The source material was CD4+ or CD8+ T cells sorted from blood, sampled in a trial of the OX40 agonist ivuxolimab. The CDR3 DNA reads TGTGCCAGCAGCGCCCCCCTAGCGGGAGGGCCGCTTAGCACAGATACGCAGTATTTT. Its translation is CASSAPLAGGPLSTDTQYF.